Each of the 5 T cell receptor beta chains below was sequenced from the same sample in a study of blood T cell repertoires in COVID-19. Clones were sequenced by immunoSEQ multiplex PCR, and TCRdb holds only the in-frame ones, with some missing. The table records 150,000 to 200,000 clones, under 80% of them present only once. Specimen: peripheral blood. The receptors derive from a woman aged 80 or older with acute or convalescent COVID-19.

This rearrangement joins TRBV10-3 to TRBJ2-1; 9 bases are a match to TRBD1. Per germline, CDR1 ENHRY and CDR2 SYGVKD. This CDR3 contains 15 residues. Unmatched junction bases numbered 10, after V lost 10 bases and J lost 3 bases. The CDR3 sequence is CATETGGGDYNEQFF. CDR3 sequence (DNA): TGTGCCACAGAGACAGGGGGAGGAGACTACAATGAGCAGTTCTTC.

The chain is built from TRBV28 and TRBJ1-2; 9 bases agree with TRBD1. This CDR3 contains 17 residues. Germline CDR1 MDHEN, CDR2 SYDVKM. The junction had 15 bases not matched to a gene; V was cut back by 5 bases and J by 5 bases. The CDR3 loop is CASSLPVTGGLPYGYTF. For the CDR3, the DNA is TGTGCCAGCAGTCTACCCGTTACAGGGGGCCTTCCTTATGGCTACACCTTC.

The gene calls are TRBV7-9 and TRBJ1-1, with TRBD1 identical over 8 bases. The CDR3 totals 14 residues. Germline-derived CDR1 and CDR2 are SEHNR and FQNEAQ (reference sequence). V was pared by 4 bases and J by 5 bases, with 6 bases of the junction left unmatched. CDR3 residues: CASSYGQGGTEAFF. The CDR3 DNA reads as TGTGCCAGCAGCTACGGACAGGGAGGAACTGAAGCTTTCTTT.

This rearrangement joins TRBV7-2 to TRBJ2-5; 7 bases agree with TRBD2. Trimming removed 8 bases from V and 5 bases from J; junction bases left unmatched: 17. CDR1 and CDR2 (germline): SGHTA, FQGNSA. The CDR3 is made up of 16 amino acids. CDR3 sequence (DNA): TGTGCCAGCCAACTGGGGCGGGGGTCAGATTGGGAGACCCAGTACTTC. This codes for CASQLGRGSDWETQYF.

J is TRBJ1-1 and V is TRBV7-2; TRBD1 aligns across 10 bases. Losses at the gene ends were 3 bases for V and 4 bases for J; bases not matched to a gene: 14. The CDR3 has 18 amino acids. Germline values: CDR1 SGHTA, CDR2 FQGNSA. CDR3 sequence (DNA): TGTGCCAGCAGCTTTCTAGGGTCTGGCCGACAGGGGGCCACTGAAGCTTTCTTT. This gives the protein CASSFLGSGRQGATEAFF.